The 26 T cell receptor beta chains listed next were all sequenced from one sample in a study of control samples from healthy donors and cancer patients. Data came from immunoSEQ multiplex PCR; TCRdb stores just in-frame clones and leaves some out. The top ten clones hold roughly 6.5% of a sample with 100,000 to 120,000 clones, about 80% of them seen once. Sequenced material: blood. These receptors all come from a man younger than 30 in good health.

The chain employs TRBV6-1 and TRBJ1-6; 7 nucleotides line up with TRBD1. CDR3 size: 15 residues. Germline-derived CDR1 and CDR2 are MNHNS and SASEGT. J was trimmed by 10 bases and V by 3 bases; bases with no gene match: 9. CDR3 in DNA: TGTGCCAGCAGTGACGTTCAGGGGGGTAACTCACCCCTCCACTTT. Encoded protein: CASSDVQGGNSPLHF.

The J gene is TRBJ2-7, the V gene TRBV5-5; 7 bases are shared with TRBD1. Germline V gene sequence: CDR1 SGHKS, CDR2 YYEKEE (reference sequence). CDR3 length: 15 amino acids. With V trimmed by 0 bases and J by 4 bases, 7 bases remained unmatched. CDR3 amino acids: CASSLAPGQQYEQYF. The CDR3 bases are TGTGCCAGCAGCTTGGCCCCGGGACAGCAATACGAGCAGTACTTC. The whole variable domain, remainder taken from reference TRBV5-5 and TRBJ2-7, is DAGVTQSPTHLIKTRGQQVTLRCSPISGHKSVSWYQQVLGQGPQFIFQYYEKEERGRGNFPDRFSARQFPNYSSELNVNALLLGDSALYLCASSLAPGQQYEQYFGPGTRLTVT.

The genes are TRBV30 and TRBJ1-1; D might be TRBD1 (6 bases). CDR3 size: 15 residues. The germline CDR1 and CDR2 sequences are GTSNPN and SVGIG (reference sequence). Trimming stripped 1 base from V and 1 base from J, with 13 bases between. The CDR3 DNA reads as TGTGCCTGGAGTGAACAGGGTTTATCGAACACTGAAGCTTTCTTT. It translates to CAWSEQGLSNTEAFF.

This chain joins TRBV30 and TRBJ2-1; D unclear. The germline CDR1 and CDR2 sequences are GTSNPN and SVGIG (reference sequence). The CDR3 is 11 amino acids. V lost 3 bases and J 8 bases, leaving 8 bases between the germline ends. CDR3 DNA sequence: TGTGCCTGGAGCAACATGGATGAGCAGTTCTTC. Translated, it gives CAWSNMDEQFF.

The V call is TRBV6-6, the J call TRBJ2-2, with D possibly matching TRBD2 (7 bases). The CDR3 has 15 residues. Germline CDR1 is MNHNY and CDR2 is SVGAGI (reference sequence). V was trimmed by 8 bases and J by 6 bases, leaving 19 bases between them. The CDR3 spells CASGLGGRLSGELFF. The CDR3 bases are TGTGCCAGCGGGCTCGGGGGGCGCTTGTCCGGGGAGCTGTTTTTT.

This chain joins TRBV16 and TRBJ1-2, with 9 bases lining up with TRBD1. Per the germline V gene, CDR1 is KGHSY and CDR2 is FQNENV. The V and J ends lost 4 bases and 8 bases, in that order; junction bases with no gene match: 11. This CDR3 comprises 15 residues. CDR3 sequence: CASSPTGTGMGGYTF. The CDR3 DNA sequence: TGTGCCAGCAGCCCTACCGGGACAGGGATGGGCGGCTACACCTTC.

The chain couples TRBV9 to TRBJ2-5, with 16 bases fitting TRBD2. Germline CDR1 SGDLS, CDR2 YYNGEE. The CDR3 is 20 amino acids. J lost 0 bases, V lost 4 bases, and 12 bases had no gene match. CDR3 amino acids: CASSPLTPGTSGGDQETQYF. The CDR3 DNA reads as TGTGCCAGCAGCCCCCTAACCCCGGGGACTAGCGGGGGGGACCAAGAGACCCAGTACTTC.

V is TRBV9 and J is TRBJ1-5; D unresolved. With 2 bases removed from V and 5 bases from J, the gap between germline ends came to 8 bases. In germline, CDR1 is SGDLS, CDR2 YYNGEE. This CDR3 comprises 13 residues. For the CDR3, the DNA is TGTGCCAGCAGCGTCGATTATTATCAGCCCCAGCATTTT. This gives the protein CASSVDYYQPQHF.

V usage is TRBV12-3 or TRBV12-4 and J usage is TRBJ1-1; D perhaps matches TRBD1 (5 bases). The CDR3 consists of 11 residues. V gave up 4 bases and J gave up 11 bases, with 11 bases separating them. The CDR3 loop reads CASSSRGDAFF. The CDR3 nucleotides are TGTGCCAGCAGTTCGAGGGGAGACGCTTTCTTT.

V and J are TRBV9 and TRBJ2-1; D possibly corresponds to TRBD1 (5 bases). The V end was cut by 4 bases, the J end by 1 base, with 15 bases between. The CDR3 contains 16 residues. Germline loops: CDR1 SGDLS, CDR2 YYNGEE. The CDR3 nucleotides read TGTGCCAGCAGCAGGGGTGAGTCACCTTCCTACAATGAGCAGTTCTTC. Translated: CASSRGESPSYNEQFF.

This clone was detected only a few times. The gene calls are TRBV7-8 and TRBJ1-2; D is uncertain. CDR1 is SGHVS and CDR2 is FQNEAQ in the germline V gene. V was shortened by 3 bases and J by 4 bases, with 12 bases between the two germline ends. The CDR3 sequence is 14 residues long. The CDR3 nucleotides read TGTGCCAGCAGCTTGGCCGGGCTGGGCTATGGCTACACCTTC. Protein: CASSLAGLGYGYTF.

CDR3 coding DNA: TGTGCCACCAGCGGGTACCGCCAGGGGGGAGGCAACTATGGCTACACCTTC. Protein product: CATSGYRQGGGNYGYTF. V is TRBV15 and J is TRBJ1-2; 7 nucleotides align to TRBD1. CDR1 is LNHNV and CDR2 is YYDKDF in the germline V gene (reference sequence). J gave up 2 bases and V 5 bases, and 14 bases lay outside the gene matches. CDR3 length equals 17 residues.

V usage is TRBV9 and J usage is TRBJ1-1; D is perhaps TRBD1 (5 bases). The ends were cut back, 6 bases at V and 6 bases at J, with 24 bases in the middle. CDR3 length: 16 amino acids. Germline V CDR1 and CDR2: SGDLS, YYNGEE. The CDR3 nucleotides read TGTGCCAGCACCCGCCGGCTGGGGGGATCGAGGGCTGAAGCTTTCTTT. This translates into CASTRRLGGSRAEAFF.

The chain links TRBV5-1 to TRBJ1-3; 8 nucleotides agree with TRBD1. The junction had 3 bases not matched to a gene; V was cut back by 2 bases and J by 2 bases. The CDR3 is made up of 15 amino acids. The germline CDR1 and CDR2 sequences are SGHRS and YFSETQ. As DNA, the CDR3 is TGCGCCAGCAGCTTACAGGGGGATACTGGAAACACCATATATTTT. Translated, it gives CASSLQGDTGNTIYF. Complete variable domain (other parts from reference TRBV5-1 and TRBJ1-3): KAGVTQTPRYLIKTRGQQVTLSCSPISGHRSVSWYQQTPGQGLQFLFEYFSETQRNKGNFPGRFSGRQFSNSRSEMNVSTLELGDSALYLCASSLQGDTGNTIYFGEGSWLTVV.

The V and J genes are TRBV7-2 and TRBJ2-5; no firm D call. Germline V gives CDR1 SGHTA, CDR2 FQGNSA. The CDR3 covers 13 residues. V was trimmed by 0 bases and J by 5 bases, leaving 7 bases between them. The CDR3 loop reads CASSLAQLETQYF. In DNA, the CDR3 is TGTGCCAGCAGCTTAGCCCAATTGGAGACCCAGTACTTC.

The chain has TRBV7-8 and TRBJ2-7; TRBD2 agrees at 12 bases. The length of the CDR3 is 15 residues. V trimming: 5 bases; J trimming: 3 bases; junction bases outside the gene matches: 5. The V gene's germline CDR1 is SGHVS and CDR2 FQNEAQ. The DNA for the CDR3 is TGTGCCAGCAGCCCCCGGACTAGCGGGGTCTACGAGCAGTACGTC. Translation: CASSPRTSGVYEQYV.

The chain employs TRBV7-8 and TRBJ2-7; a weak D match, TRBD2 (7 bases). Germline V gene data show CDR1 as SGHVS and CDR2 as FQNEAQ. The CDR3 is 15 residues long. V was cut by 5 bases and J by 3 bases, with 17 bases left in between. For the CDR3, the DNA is TGTGCCAGCAGCAAAGGGGGGGGGTTACGCTACGAGCAGTACTTC. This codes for CASSKGGGLRYEQYF.

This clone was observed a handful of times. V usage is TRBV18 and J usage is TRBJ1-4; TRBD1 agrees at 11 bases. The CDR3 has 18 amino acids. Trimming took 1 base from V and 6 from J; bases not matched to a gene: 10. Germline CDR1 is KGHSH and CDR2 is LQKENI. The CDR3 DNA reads TGTGCCAGCTCACCACACAAAGGACAGGGGGCGTTCTATGAAAAACTGTTTTTT. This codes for CASSPHKGQGAFYEKLFF.

The CDR3 nucleotides read TGTGCCAGCAGTTACATACAGGTACAGCCCCAGCATTTT. Translating gives CASSYIQVQPQHF. The chain employs TRBV6-2 or TRBV6-3 and TRBJ1-5, with a weak D call TRBD1 (5 bases). The CDR3 loop spans 13 amino acids. Germline V gene sequence: CDR1 MNHEY, CDR2 SVGEGT. V was shortened by 2 bases and J by 7 bases, with 9 bases between the two germline ends.

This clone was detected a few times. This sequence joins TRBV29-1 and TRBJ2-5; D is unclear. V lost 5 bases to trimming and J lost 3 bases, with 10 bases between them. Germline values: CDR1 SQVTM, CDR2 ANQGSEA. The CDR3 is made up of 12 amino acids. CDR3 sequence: CSVRISEETQYF. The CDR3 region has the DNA TGCAGCGTTAGAATTTCGGAAGAGACCCAGTACTTC.

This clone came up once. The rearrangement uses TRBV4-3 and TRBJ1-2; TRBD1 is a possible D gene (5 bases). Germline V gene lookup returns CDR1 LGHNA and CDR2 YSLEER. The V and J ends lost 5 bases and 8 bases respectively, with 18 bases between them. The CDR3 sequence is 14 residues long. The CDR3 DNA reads TGCGCCAGCAGCGGAGGGACCCCCGAGCGAGGCTACACCTTC. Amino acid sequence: CASSGGTPERGYTF.

CDR3 protein: CASSPGDTVYF. CDR3 sequence (DNA): TGTGCCAGCAGTCCCGGGGACACTGTGTACTTC. V and J are TRBV28 and TRBJ2-7, with a possible D match to TRBD1 (6 bases). Per the germline V gene, CDR1 is MDHEN and CDR2 is SYDVKM. The CDR3 spans 11 residues. Trimming removed 5 bases at V and 12 bases at J, with 14 bases between.

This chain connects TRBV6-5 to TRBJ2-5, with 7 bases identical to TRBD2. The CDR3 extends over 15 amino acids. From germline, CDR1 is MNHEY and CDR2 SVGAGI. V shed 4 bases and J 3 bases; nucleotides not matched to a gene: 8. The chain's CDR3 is CASSSLGEGKETQYF. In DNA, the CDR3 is TGTGCCAGCAGTTCTCTTGGGGAGGGGAAAGAGACCCAGTACTTC.

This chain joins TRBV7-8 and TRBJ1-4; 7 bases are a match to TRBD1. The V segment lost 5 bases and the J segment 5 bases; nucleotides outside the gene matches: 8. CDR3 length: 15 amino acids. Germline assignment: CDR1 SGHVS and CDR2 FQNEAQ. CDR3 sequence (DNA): TGTGCCAGCAGCAGCCGGGACAGCACCAATGAAAAACTGTTTTTT. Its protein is CASSSRDSTNEKLFF.

CDR3 amino acids: CASSLGLTGELFF. The CDR3 bases are TGTGCCAGCAGTTTAGGACTCACCGGGGAGCTGTTTTTT. The rearrangement links TRBV12-3 or TRBV12-4 to TRBJ2-2, with unresolved D. The V gene lost 1 base and the J gene lost 4 bases, with 4 bases spanning the gap. CDR3 length equals 13 residues.

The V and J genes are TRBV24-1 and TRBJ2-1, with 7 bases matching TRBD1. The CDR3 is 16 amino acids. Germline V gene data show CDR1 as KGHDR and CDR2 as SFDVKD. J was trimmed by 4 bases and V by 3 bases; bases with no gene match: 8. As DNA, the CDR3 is TGTGCCACCAGTGATCCGACAGGGTCGGGATACAATGAGCAGTTCTTC. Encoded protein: CATSDPTGSGYNEQFF.